This TCR beta chain stems from a study of T cell responses to AZD1222 COVID-19 vaccine. This clone has just one count. Its antigen is not identified. Study outcomes and limitations: Clonal diversity may have been underestimated in mostly white British donors. Spike as a whole was targeted by vaccine-associated CD4 TCRs, dominant at 160-218 and 743-854. Unmutated variant regions are reportedly the target of nearly half of TCRs that are spike-specific.

Using immunoSEQ multiplex PCR, the repertoire was profiled, and TCRdb retains in-frame clones only, with some absent. The sample holds about 28,000 clones; approximately 78% are singletons and the top ten take 5.8%. Trimming took off 6 bases at V and 0 bases at J, with 12 bases between the two ends. This CDR3 contains 16 residues. Germline V gives CDR1 SNHLY, CDR2 FYNNEI. The source is an adult in good health. The chain couples TRBV2 to TRBJ2-6, with a weak D call TRBD2 (6 bases). The input for sequencing was peripheral blood, taken on day 0 of AZD1222 vaccination. CDR3 DNA: TGTGCCAGCAGAGGACTACGCCTCTCTGGGGCCAACGTCCTGACTTTC. Its translation: CASRGLRLSGANVLTF.